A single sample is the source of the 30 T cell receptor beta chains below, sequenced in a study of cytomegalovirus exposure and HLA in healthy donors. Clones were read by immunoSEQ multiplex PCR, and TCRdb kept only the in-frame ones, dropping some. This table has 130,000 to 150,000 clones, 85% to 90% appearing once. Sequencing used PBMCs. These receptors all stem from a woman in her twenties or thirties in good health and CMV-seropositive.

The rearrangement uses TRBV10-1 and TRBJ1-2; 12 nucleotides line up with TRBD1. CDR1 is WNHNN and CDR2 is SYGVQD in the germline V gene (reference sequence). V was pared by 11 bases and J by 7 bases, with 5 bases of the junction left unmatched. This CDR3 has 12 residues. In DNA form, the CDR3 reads TGCGCCGCCCGGGACAGGGGGCTTGGCTACACCTTC. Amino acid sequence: CAARDRGLGYTF.

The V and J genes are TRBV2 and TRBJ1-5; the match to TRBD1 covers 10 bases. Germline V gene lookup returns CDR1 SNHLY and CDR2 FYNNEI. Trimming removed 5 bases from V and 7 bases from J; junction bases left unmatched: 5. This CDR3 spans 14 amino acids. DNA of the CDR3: TGTGCCAGCAGTCGACAGGGGGCAAAGCAGCCCCAGCATTTT. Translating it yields CASSRQGAKQPQHF. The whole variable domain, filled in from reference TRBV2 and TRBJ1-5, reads EPEVTQTPSHQVTQMGQEVILRCVPISNHLYFYWYRQILGQKVEFLVSFYNNEISEKSEIFDDQFSVERPDGSNFTLKIRSTKLEDSAMYFCASSRQGAKQPQHFGDGTRLSIL.

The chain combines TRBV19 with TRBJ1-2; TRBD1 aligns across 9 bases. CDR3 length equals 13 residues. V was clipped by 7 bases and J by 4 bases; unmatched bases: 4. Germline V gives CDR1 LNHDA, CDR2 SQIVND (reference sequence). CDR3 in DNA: TGTGCCAGTACCCTGACAGGGGGCTATGGCTACACCTTC. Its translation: CASTLTGGYGYTF.

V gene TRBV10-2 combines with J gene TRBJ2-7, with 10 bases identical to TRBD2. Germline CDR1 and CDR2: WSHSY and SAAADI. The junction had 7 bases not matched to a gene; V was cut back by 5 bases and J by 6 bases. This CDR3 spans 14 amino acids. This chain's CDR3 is CASSSVAGGSEQYF. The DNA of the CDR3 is TGCGCCAGCAGTAGCGTAGCGGGAGGCTCCGAGCAGTACTTC.

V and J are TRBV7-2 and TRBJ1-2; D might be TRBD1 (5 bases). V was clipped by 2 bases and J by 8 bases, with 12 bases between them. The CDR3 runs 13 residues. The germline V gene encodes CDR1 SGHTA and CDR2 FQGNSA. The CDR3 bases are TGTGCCAGCAGCTTAAGGCAGGGAGGAGGCTACACCTTC. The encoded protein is CASSLRQGGGYTF.

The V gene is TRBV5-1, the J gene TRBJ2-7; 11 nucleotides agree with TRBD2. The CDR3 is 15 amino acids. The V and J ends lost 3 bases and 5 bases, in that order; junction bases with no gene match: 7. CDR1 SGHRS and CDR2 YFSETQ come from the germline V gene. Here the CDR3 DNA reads TGCGCCAGCAGCTCCACTAGCGGGAGAATCCACGAGCAGTACTTC. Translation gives CASSSTSGRIHEQYF.

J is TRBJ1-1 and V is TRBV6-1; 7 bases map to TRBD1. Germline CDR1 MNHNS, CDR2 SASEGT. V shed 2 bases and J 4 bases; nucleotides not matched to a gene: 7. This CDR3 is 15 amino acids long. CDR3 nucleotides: TGTGCCAGCAGTGAAAGCCGACAGGGACTCACTGAAGCTTTCTTT. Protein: CASSESRQGLTEAFF.

The CDR3: CASSALAGGPDTQYF. DNA of the CDR3: TGTGCCAGCAGCGCACTAGCGGGGGGCCCAGATACGCAGTATTTT. The gene calls are TRBV6-4 and TRBJ2-3, with 12 bases aligning to TRBD2. CDR3 size: 15 residues. Germline values: CDR1 MRHNA, CDR2 SNTAGT. V lost 6 bases to trimming and J lost 4 bases; unmatched junction nucleotides: 5.

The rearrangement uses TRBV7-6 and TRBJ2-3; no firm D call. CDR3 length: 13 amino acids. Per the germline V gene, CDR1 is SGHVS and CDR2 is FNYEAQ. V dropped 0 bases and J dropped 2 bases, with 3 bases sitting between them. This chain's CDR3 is CASSLALTDTQYF. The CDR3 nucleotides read TGTGCCAGCAGCTTAGCCCTCACAGATACGCAGTATTTT.

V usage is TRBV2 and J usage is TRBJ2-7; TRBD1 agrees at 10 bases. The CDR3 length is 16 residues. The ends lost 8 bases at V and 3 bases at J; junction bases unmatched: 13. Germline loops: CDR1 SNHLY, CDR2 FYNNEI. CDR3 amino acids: CASGPEPGQGFYEQYF. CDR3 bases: TGTGCCAGCGGCCCGGAACCGGGACAGGGGTTCTACGAGCAGTACTTC.

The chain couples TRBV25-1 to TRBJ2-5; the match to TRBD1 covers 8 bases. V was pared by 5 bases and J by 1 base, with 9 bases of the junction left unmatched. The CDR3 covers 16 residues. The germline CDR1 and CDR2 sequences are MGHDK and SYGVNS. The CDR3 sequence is CASSSWGTGGQETQYF. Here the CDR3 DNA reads TGTGCCAGCAGTTCATGGGGAACAGGGGGCCAAGAGACCCAGTACTTC.

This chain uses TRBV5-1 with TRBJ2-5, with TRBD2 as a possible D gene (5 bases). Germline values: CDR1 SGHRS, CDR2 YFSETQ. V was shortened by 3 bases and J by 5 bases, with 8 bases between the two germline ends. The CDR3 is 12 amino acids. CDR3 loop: CASSSTGETQYF. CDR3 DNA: TGCGCCAGCAGCTCGACGGGGGAGACCCAGTACTTC.

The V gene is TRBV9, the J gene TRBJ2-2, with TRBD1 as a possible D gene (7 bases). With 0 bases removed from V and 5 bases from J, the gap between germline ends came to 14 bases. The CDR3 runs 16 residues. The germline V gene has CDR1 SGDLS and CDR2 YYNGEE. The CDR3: CASSVGGDSLTGELFF. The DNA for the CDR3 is TGTGCCAGCAGCGTAGGGGGGGACAGCTTAACCGGGGAGCTGTTTTTT.

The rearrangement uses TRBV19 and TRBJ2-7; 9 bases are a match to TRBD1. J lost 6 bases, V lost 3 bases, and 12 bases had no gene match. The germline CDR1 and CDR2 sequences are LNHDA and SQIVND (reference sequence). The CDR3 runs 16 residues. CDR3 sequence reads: CASSMDPRDRAVEQYF. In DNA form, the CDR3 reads TGTGCCAGTAGTATGGATCCTAGGGACAGGGCCGTCGAGCAGTACTTC.

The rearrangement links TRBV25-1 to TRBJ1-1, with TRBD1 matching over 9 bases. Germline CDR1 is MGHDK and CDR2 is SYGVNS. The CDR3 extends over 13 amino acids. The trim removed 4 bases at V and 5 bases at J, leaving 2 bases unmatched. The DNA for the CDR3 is TGTGCCAGCAGTGGGGGGACAGGGACTGAAGCTTTCTTT. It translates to CASSGGTGTEAFF.

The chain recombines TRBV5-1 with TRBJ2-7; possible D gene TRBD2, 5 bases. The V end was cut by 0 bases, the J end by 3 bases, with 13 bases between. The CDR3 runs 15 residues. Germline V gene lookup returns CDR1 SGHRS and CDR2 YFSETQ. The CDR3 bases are TGCGCCAGCAGCTTGGGGGCGGGTCTAATCTACGAGCAGTACTTC. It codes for CASSLGAGLIYEQYF. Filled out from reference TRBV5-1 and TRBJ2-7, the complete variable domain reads KAGVTQTPRYLIKTRGQQVTLSCSPISGHRSVSWYQQTPGQGLQFLFEYFSETQRNKGNFPGRFSGRQFSNSRSEMNVSTLELGDSALYLCASSLGAGLIYEQYFGPGTRLTVT.

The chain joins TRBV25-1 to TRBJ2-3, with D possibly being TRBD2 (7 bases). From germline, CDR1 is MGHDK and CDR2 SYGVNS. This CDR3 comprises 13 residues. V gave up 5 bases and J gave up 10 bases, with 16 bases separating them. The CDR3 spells CASSRGALHPQYF. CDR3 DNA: TGTGCCAGCAGTCGGGGGGCCCTCCACCCGCAGTATTTT.

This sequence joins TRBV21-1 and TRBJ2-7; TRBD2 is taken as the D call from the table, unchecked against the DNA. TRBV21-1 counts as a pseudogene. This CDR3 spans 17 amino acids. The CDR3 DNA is TGTGCCAGCAGCAAAGCTGTCCCCCTAGCGGGAGGTGGGGAGCAGTACTTC. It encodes CASSKAVPLAGGGEQYF.

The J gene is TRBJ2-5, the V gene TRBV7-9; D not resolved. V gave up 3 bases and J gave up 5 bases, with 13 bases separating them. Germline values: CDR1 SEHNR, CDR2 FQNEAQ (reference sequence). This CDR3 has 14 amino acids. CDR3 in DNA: TGTGCCAGCAGCTTGGTATCTCCTCGGGAGACCCAGTACTTC. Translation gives CASSLVSPRETQYF.

For the CDR3, the DNA is TGTGCCAGCAGTGCGTCCTGGAACACTGAAGCTTTCTTT. Amino acids: CASSASWNTEAFF. V and J are TRBV28 and TRBJ1-1; no clear D gene. Trimming took 5 bases from V and 1 from J, leaving 8 bases between them. The CDR3 totals 13 residues. CDR1 is MDHEN, CDR2 SYDVKM, per germline. Variable domain in full (rest from reference TRBV28 and TRBJ1-1): DVKVTQSSRYLVKRTGEKVFLECVQDMDHENMFWYRQDPGLGLRLIYFSYDVKMKEKGDIPEGYSVSREKKERFSLILESASTNQTSMYLCASSASWNTEAFFGQGTRLTVV.

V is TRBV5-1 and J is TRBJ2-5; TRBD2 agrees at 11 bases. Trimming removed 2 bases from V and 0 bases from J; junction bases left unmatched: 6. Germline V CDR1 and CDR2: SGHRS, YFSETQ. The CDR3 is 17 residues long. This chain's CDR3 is CASSLNVAGGYQETQYF. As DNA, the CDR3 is TGCGCCAGCAGCTTAAACGTAGCGGGAGGGTACCAAGAGACCCAGTACTTC.

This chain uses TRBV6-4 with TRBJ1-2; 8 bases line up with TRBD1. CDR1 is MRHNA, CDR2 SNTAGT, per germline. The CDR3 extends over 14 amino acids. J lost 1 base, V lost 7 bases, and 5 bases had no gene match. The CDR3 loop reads CASKFDRGNYGYTF. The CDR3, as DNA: TGTGCCAGCAAGTTCGACAGGGGTAACTATGGCTACACCTTC.

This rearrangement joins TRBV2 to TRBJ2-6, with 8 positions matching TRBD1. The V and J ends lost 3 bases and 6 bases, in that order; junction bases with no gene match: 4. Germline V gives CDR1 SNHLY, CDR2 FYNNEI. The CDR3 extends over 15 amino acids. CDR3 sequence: CASSDARGQANVLTF. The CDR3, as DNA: TGTGCCAGCAGTGATGCCAGGGGGCAGGCCAACGTCCTGACTTTC.

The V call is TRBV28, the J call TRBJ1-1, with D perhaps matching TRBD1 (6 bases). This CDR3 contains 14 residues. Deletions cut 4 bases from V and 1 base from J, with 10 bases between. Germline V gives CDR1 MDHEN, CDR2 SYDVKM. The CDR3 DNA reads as TGTGCCAGCAGTTCTCCGGGACAGAACACTGAAGCTTTCTTT. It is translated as CASSSPGQNTEAFF.

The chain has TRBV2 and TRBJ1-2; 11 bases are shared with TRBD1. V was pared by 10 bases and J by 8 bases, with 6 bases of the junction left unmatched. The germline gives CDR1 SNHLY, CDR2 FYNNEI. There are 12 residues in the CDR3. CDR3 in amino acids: CATDRGLLGYTF. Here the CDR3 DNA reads TGTGCCACGGACAGGGGGCTTTTAGGCTACACCTTC. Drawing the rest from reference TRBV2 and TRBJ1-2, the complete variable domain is EPEVTQTPSHQVTQMGQEVILRCVPISNHLYFYWYRQILGQKVEFLVSFYNNEISEKSEIFDDQFSVERPDGSNFTLKIRSTKLEDSAMYFCATDRGLLGYTFGSGTRLTVV.

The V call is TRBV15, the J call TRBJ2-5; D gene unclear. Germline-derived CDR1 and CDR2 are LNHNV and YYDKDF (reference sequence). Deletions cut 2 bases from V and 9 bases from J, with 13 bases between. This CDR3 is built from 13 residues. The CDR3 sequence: CATSRLKPPPQYF. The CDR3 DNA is TGTGCCACCAGCAGACTAAAGCCACCCCCCCAGTACTTC.

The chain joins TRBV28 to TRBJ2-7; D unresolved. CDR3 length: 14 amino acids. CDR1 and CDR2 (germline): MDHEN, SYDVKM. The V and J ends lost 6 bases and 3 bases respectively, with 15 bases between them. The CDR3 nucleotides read TGTGCCAGCAGGCCCGAGCCGGGTATCTACGAGCAGTACTTC. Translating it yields CASRPEPGIYEQYF.

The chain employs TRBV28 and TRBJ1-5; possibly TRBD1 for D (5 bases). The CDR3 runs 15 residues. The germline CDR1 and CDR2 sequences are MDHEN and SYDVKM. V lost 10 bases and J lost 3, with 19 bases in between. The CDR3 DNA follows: TGTGCCATCACGTACCGAGTTGGGGCCAATCAGCCCCAGCATTTT. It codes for CAITYRVGANQPQHF. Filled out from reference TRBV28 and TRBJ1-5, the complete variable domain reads DVKVTQSSRYLVKRTGEKVFLECVQDMDHENMFWYRQDPGLGLRLIYFSYDVKMKEKGDIPEGYSVSREKKERFSLILESASTNQTSMYLCAITYRVGANQPQHFGDGTRLSIL.

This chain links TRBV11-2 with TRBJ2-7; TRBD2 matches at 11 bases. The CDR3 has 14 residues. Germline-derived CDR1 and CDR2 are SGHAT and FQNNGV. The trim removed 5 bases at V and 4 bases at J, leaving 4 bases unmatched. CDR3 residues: CASSELAGVYEQYF. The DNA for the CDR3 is TGTGCCAGCAGCGAACTAGCGGGAGTATACGAGCAGTACTTC.

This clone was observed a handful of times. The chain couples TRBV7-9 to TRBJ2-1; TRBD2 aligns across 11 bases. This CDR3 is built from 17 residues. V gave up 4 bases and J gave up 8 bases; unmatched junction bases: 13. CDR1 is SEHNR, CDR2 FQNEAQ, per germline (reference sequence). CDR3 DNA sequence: TGTGCCAGCAGCTCGCCCCCGACTAGCGGGATAAGCGATGAGCAGTTCTTC. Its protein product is CASSSPPTSGISDEQFF.